The source of this T cell receptor (beta chain) is a study of shared clonotypes between healthy human individuals. Regarding the study as a whole: Limitation of the genetic and exposure-history diversity represented came from the few donors. Larger estimated richness was generally recorded for naive subsets relative to memory subsets. Across a handful of donors, naive CD4 shared about 5%, naive CD8 around 3.8%, memory CD4 2.3%, memory CD8 roughly 0.37%.

Only in-frame clones appear in the TCRdb table, and some are missing; sequencing was by immunoSEQ multiplex PCR. Here the sample spans under 1 million clones, 80% to 95% being singletons. This clone was detected once. Antigen: not known. Naive CD8 cells were CD45RO-negative, positively selected for CCR7, excluding terminally differentiated effector memory CD45RA+ cells. There were only Caucasian adults among the donors, and all lived in Nashville, Tennessee. Sequenced material: naive CD8+ T cells sorted from blood. This TCR came from a young man in good health.

The CDR3 nucleotides are TGTGCCAGCAGCTCGACCGGGACAGGGGAAGATACGCAGTATTTT. Protein: CASSSTGTGEDTQYF. The chain has TRBV7-9 and TRBJ2-3, with TRBD1 matching 10 bases. The V segment lost 4 bases and the J segment 5 bases; nucleotides outside the gene matches: 6. The CDR3 is 15 amino acids. Germline V gene lookup returns CDR1 SEHNR and CDR2 FQNEAQ (reference sequence).